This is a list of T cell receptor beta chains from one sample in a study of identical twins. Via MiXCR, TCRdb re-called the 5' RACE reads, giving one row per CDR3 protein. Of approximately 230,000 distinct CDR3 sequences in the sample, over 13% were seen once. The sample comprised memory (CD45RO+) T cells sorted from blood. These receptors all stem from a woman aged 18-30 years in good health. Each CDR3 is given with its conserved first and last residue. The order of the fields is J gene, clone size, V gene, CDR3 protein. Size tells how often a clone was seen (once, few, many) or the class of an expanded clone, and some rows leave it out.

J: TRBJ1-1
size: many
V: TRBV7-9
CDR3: CASSFHENTEAFF

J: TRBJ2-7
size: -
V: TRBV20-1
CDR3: CSAIGQLSYEQYF

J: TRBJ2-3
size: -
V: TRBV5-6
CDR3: CASSPGPEDTQYF

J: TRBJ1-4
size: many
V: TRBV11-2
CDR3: CASSSWDRGHEKLFF

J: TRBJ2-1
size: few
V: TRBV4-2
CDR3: CASSQDRNYGSNEQFF

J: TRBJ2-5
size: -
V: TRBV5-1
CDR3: CASSGHMTQETQYF

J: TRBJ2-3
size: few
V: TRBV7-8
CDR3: CASSFHSLDTQYF

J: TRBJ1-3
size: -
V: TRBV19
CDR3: CASTGLNSGNTIYF

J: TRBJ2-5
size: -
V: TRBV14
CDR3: CASSQDYRHQYF

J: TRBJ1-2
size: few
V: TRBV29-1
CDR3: CSALQGSYGYTF